This T cell receptor (beta chain) came from a study of blood T cell repertoires in COVID-19. For the study at large: Researchers got acute and convalescent COVID-19 samples from the United States, Italy and Spain. Sample material is recorded as cDNA or gDNA derived from T cells, B-cell-depleted T cells, or PBMCs.

Original handling: Estimates of nucleated cell counts were drawn from the amplification of reference gene primers. The assay was immunoSEQ multiplex PCR, and TCRdb's table has in-frame clones only and misses some. V and J calls and clone size are as listed in that table; D and trimming were resolved from the DNA. Here the sample spans about 190,000 clones, roughly 90% being singletons. CDR3 size: 15 residues. V lost 7 bases, J lost 3 bases, and 8 bases stayed unmatched. Per the germline V gene, CDR1 is WSHSY and CDR2 is SAAADI. The TCR was taken from a man between 35 and 55 years old with acute or convalescent COVID-19. The chain links TRBV10-2 to TRBJ1-5; 8 bases fit TRBD1. The sequenced sample was peripheral blood. The CDR3 region has the DNA TGCGCCAGCACACAGGGGGGGGCCTACAATCAGCCCCAGCATTTT. Its translation is CASTQGGAYNQPQHF.